This T cell receptor (beta chain) was sequenced for a study of tumor-infiltrating lymphocytes in oesophageal squamous cell carcinoma. The germline V gene has CDR1 MNHEY and CDR2 SVGAGI. This CDR3 contains 13 residues. V was cut by 10 bases and J by 13 bases, with 22 bases left in between. TCRdb passed the PCR reads through MiXCR, listing each CDR3 protein once. The sample yields about 20,000 distinct CDR3 sequences, 35% to 50% seen once. The chain recombines TRBV6-5 with TRBJ2-2; unclear D gene. The clonotype comes from a male donor with esophageal squamous cell carcinoma. The sequenced sample was esophageal tumor tissue. The CDR3 DNA is TGTGCCAACTTTAGGCCAGAGAGACGGGTGCTGTTTTTT. This gives the protein CANFRPERRVLFF.